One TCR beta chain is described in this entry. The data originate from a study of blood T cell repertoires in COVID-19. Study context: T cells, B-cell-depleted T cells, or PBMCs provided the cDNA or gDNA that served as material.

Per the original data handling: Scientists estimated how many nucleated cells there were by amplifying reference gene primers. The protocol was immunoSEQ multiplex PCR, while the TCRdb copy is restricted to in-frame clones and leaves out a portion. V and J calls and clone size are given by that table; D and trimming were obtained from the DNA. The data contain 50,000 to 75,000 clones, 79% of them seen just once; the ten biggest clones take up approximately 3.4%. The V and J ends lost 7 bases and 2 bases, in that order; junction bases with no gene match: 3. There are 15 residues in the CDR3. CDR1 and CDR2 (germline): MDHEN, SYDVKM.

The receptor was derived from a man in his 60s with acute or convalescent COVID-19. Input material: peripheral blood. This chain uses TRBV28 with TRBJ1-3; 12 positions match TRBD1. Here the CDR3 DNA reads TGTGCCAGCAAGGGACAGGGGGCGGCTGGAAACACCATATATTTT. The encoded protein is CASKGQGAAGNTIYF.